Below are 6 T cell receptor beta chains sequenced from a single sample in a study of control samples from healthy donors and cancer patients. Measured with immunoSEQ multiplex PCR; TCRdb has only the in-frame clones, and not every one. The sample has about 190,000 clones; 91% are singletons. Sequenced input: blood. The source is a man between 25 and 39 years old in good health.

The chain uses TRBV9 and TRBJ1-5; D is possibly TRBD1 (5 bases). The germline V gene encodes CDR1 SGDLS and CDR2 YYNGEE. CDR3 size: 14 residues. V lost 5 bases, J lost 3 bases, and 12 bases lay in between. CDR3 protein: CASSPGDDNQPQHF. CDR3 sequence (DNA): TGTGCCAGCAGTCCGGGGGACGACAATCAGCCCCAGCATTTT. Drawing the rest from reference TRBV9 and TRBJ1-5, the complete variable domain is DSGVTQTPKHLITATGQRVTLRCSPRSGDLSVYWYQQSLDQGLQFLIQYYNGEERAKGNILERFSAQQFPDLHSELNLSSLELGDSALYFCASSPGDDNQPQHFGDGTRLSIL.

The chain employs TRBV11-3 and TRBJ1-2, with D tentatively TRBD1 (6 bases). The CDR3 extends over 13 amino acids. Germline CDR1 reads SGHNT; CDR2 reads YENEEA. V lost 5 bases and J 7 bases, leaving 14 bases between the germline ends. CDR3 DNA: TGTGCCAGCAGCAAGGCGTCAGGGGCTGGCTACACCTTC. This encodes CASSKASGAGYTF.

The J gene is TRBJ2-4, the V gene TRBV5-1; tentatively, D is TRBD1 or TRBD2 (5 bases each). The CDR3 has 14 amino acids. V lost 4 bases, J lost 7 bases, and 15 bases lay in between. Germline loops: CDR1 SGHRS, CDR2 YFSETQ. CDR3 sequence (DNA): TGCGCCAGCAGCATATACGGGACGCAGAACATTCAGTACTTC. Translation gives CASSIYGTQNIQYF.

This chain links TRBV9 with TRBJ1-2; D is perhaps TRBD1 (5 bases). This CDR3 contains 18 residues. Trimming removed 0 bases at V and 1 base at J, with 19 bases between. CDR1 SGDLS and CDR2 YYNGEE come from the germline V gene. CDR3 in DNA: TGTGCCAGCAGCGTAGGGACTCCGGGGCCCCGATTTAACTATGGCTACACCTTC. This gives the protein CASSVGTPGPRFNYGYTF.

V usage is TRBV6-5 and J usage is TRBJ1-6; D unclear. This CDR3 is built from 12 residues. The V and J ends lost 7 bases and 5 bases respectively, with 6 bases between them. Germline CDR1 reads MNHEY; CDR2 reads SVGAGI. For the CDR3, the DNA is TGTGCCAGCAAACAGCATAATTCACCCCTCCACTTT. Amino acid sequence: CASKQHNSPLHF.

The chain uses TRBV24-1 and TRBJ2-3; the match to TRBD2 covers 7 bases. V shed 3 bases and J 7 bases; nucleotides not matched to a gene: 12. CDR1 and CDR2 (germline): KGHDR, SFDVKD. The CDR3 has 16 amino acids. For the CDR3, the DNA is TGTGCCACCAGTGATCCAGCGGGAACTAGCATTAATACGCAGTATTTT. Its translation: CATSDPAGTSINTQYF.